The next 20 T cell receptor beta chains were all read from a single sample in a study of Ad26.COV2.S vaccination and SARS-CoV-2 variants. Measured with immunoSEQ multiplex PCR; TCRdb has only the in-frame clones, and not every one. The repertoire includes 300,000 to 400,000 clones, around nine tenths of them detected once, and about 11% sits in the top ten. This sample's treatment: 19 received Ad26.COV2.S at low or high dose, single or two shots; a few received placebo; per-sample allocation not given. Sampling happened 63 days after the first vaccine or placebo injection. The sequencing used peripheral blood, collected in a trial of Ad26.COV2.S vaccine versus placebo. Receptor source: a person aged 18-60 years who received the Ad26.COV2.S COVID-19 vaccine or a placebo.

The chain couples TRBV12-3 or TRBV12-4 to TRBJ1-3, with D hard to call. The CDR3 contains 13 residues. Trimming cost V 3 bases and J 10 bases, with 13 bases left between them. The CDR3 region is CASSLRRPGTIYF. CDR3 bases: TGTGCCAGCAGTTTGCGCAGGCCGGGGACCATATATTTT.

The genes are TRBV4-3 and TRBJ2-7; 7 nucleotides align to TRBD2. This CDR3 has 16 amino acids. CDR1 and CDR2 from the germline V gene are LGHNA and YSLEER. V dropped 0 bases and J dropped 4; count of bases not matched to a gene: 9. The CDR3 region is CASSQDGTLGGYEQYF. DNA for the CDR3: TGCGCCAGCAGCCAAGATGGAACCCTGGGGGGGTACGAGCAGTACTTC.

This chain joins TRBV19 and TRBJ1-3; TRBD1 is a possible D gene (6 bases). Trimming took off 5 bases at V and 1 base at J, with 9 bases between the two ends. CDR3 length: 14 amino acids. Germline V CDR1 and CDR2: LNHDA, SQIVND (reference sequence). The CDR3 region has the DNA TGTGCCAGTAGTGAGGGGGTTTCTGGAAACACCATATATTTT. This translates into CASSEGVSGNTIYF.

Concerning this clone itself: The same CDR3 also results from other DNA sequences found in this sample. The CDR3 protein is CASSPGTSGTDTQYF. In DNA, the CDR3 is TGTGCCAGCAGCCCCGGGACTAGCGGAACAGATACGCAGTATTTT. V is TRBV7-6 and J is TRBJ2-3; 11 nucleotides agree with TRBD2. The CDR3 sequence is 15 residues long. The trim removed 5 bases at V and 3 bases at J, leaving 4 bases unmatched. Per the germline V gene, CDR1 is SGHVS and CDR2 is FNYEAQ.

The chain couples TRBV7-2 to TRBJ2-2; no reliable D call. Germline values: CDR1 SGHTA, CDR2 FQGNSA. CDR3 length: 16 amino acids. Trimming cost V 5 bases and J 2 bases, with 15 bases left between them. CDR3 residues: CASSPRLLSNTGELFF. In DNA form, the CDR3 reads TGTGCCAGCAGCCCCCGACTCCTTTCCAACACCGGGGAGCTGTTTTTT.

The chain combines TRBV28 with TRBJ2-7; TRBD2 might be the D (6 bases). The V and J ends lost 4 bases and 5 bases respectively, with 12 bases between them. The CDR3 length is 13 residues. CDR1 and CDR2 from the germline V gene are MDHEN and SYDVKM. The CDR3 loop reads CASSSEGGHEQYF. The CDR3 DNA sequence: TGTGCCAGCAGTTCCGAGGGAGGACACGAGCAGTACTTC.

This clone was detected once. The chain uses TRBV5-8 and TRBJ1-3; 7 nucleotides line up with TRBD1. The CDR3 extends over 13 amino acids. CDR1 SGHTS and CDR2 YDEGEE come from the germline V gene. J was trimmed by 0 bases and V by 7 bases; bases with no gene match: 1. Here the CDR3 DNA reads TGTGCCAGCGGGACAGTCTCTGGAAACACCATATATTTT. Residues: CASGTVSGNTIYF.

The CDR3 coding sequence is TGTGCCAGCAGGTCGCGACTAGCGGGGGCCTACAATGAGCAGTTCTTC. It encodes CASRSRLAGAYNEQFF. This rearrangement joins TRBV28 to TRBJ2-1; 12 positions match TRBD2. This CDR3 contains 16 residues. Germline V gene sequence: CDR1 MDHEN, CDR2 SYDVKM. V shed 6 bases, J shed 2 bases, and the junction held 5 bases outside the gene matches.

V is TRBV21-1 and J is TRBJ2-4; the table gives TRBD2 as D, unverified against the DNA. TRBV21-1 is assigned pseudogene status. There are 20 residues in the CDR3. The chain's CDR3 is CASSKSRPSGRPIAKNIQYF. The CDR3 nucleotides are TGTGCCAGCAGCAAATCACGGCCTAGCGGGAGACCCATAGCCAAAAACATTCAGTACTTC.

This clone was counted between two and nine times. The chain uses TRBV4-1 and TRBJ2-7; 10 nucleotides agree with TRBD2. The V and J ends lost 4 bases and 3 bases, in that order; junction bases with no gene match: 6. Germline CDR1 MGHRA, CDR2 YSYEKL. This CDR3 contains 15 residues. The CDR3 is CASSPYIAGGYEQYF. Here the CDR3 DNA reads TGCGCCAGCAGCCCGTACATAGCGGGGGGCTACGAGCAGTACTTC.

The chain couples TRBV4-1 to TRBJ2-3, with D possibly being TRBD1 (6 bases). Looked up from germline, CDR1 is MGHRA and CDR2 is YSYEKL. CDR3 length: 17 amino acids. The V end lost 2 bases, the J end lost 6 bases, and 21 bases lay between the germline ends. The chain's CDR3 is CASSQYIPGVSTDTQYF. CDR3 coding DNA: TGCGCCAGCAGCCAATACATTCCAGGGGTCTCAACCGATACGCAGTATTTT.

This chain joins TRBV7-9 and TRBJ2-5, with D hard to call. Per the germline V gene, CDR1 is SEHNR and CDR2 is FQNEAQ (reference sequence). This CDR3 region has 13 residues. The V end lost 2 bases, the J end lost 5 bases, and 9 bases lay between the germline ends. CDR3 amino acids: CASSLQILETQYF. DNA for the CDR3: TGTGCCAGCAGCTTACAGATCCTCGAGACCCAGTACTTC.

The J gene is TRBJ2-3, the V gene TRBV30, with 11 bases matching TRBD2. Germline lookup yields CDR1 GTSNPN and CDR2 SVGIG (reference sequence). Germline trimming cut 3 bases from V and 5 bases from J; bases unmatched to any gene: 4. The CDR3 length is 14 residues. CDR3 nucleotide sequence: TGTGCCTGGAGACTAGCGGGAGCGCTAGATACGCAGTATTTT. This sequence encodes CAWRLAGALDTQYF.

This chain connects TRBV4-2 to TRBJ2-5; weak D call: TRBD2 (7 bases). The CDR3 spans 16 residues. Trimming took 5 bases from V and 2 from J, leaving 18 bases between them. Germline CDR1 is LGHNA and CDR2 is YNFKEQ. In DNA, the CDR3 is TGTGCCAGCAGCTATGGGGGCGCGGGGGAACAAGAGACCCAGTACTTC. This codes for CASSYGGAGEQETQYF.

The V gene is TRBV6-4, the J gene TRBJ2-1, with TRBD2 as a possible D gene (6 bases). Per the germline V gene, CDR1 is MRHNA and CDR2 is SNTAGT. This CDR3 comprises 11 residues. Trimming pared 4 bases from V and 14 bases from J, leaving 12 bases between. The CDR3 spells CASSVLGLKFF. DNA for the CDR3: TGTGCCAGCAGTGTTCTGGGACTGAAGTTCTTC.

The gene calls are TRBV27 and TRBJ2-7, with D perhaps TRBD2 (6 bases). The germline CDR1 and CDR2 sequences are MNHEY and SMNVEV (reference sequence). CDR3 length equals 14 residues. Trimming took off 7 bases at V and 0 bases at J, with 13 bases between the two ends. The chain's CDR3 is CASKVTGDSYEQYF. The CDR3 DNA is TGTGCCAGCAAGGTGACGGGAGACTCCTACGAGCAGTACTTC.

This chain uses TRBV5-1 with TRBJ2-1, with 11 bases that match TRBD2. The CDR3 is 16 residues long. The junction had 5 bases not matched to a gene; V was cut back by 4 bases and J by 2 bases. The V gene's germline CDR1 is SGHRS and CDR2 YFSETQ. The CDR3 loop reads CASSPSTSGAYNEQFF. Written as DNA, the CDR3 is TGCGCCAGCAGCCCGTCGACTAGCGGGGCCTACAATGAGCAGTTCTTC.

This chain links TRBV28 with TRBJ1-5, with D unclear. V was pared by 3 bases and J by 0 bases, with 9 bases between. Germline CDR1 and CDR2: MDHEN and SYDVKM. The CDR3 has 15 residues. CDR3 residues: CASSFDLFSNQPQHF. CDR3 nucleotide sequence: TGTGCCAGCAGTTTTGACCTCTTTAGCAATCAGCCCCAGCATTTT.

The V call is TRBV6-5, the J call TRBJ2-1; 10 bases are shared with TRBD1. Germline V gene sequence: CDR1 MNHEY, CDR2 SVGAGI. With V trimmed by 2 bases and J by 7 bases, 8 bases remained unmatched. The CDR3 extends over 16 amino acids. The CDR3 loop is CASSYRPGQGRNEQFF. The CDR3 DNA sequence: TGTGCCAGCAGTTACCGACCGGGACAGGGGCGGAATGAGCAGTTCTTC.

The rearrangement joins TRBV19 to TRBJ2-7; 9 positions match TRBD2. This CDR3 has 15 residues. Losses at the gene ends were 8 bases for V and 5 bases for J; bases not matched to a gene: 13. Per the germline V gene, CDR1 is LNHDA and CDR2 is SQIVND (reference sequence). The chain's CDR3 is CASSLAGGLNHEQYF. DNA of the CDR3: TGTGCCAGTTCTTTGGCGGGAGGGCTGAACCACGAGCAGTACTTC.